The clone carrying this T cell receptor (beta chain) came up a few times. Its antigen is not known. The entry originates in a study of beta chain features in type 1 diabetes. Expressed TCRB transcripts were sequenced after all isolated RNA was converted to cDNA. Sequencing used immunoSEQ multiplex PCR; TCRdb keeps in-frame clones, though not all of them. The sample contains under 300,000 clones, 25% to 30% of which appear only once. Study outcomes and limitations: The naive, central memory and Treg TCRB repertoires showed an apparent similarity that was greater among patients than among healthy donors. Possibly, sequencing cDNA over-represented cells that had high TCR expression levels.

Between the trimmed V and J ends, which lost 7 bases and 3 bases, there was a span of 12 bases. CDR1 SQVTM and CDR2 ANQGSEA come from the germline V gene. The CDR3 contains 13 residues. V usage is TRBV29-1 and J usage is TRBJ2-2; weak D call: TRBD1 (6 bases). The sequence derives from a man aged 25-45 years in good health. The sequenced material came from central memory CD4+ T cells from blood. The CDR3, as DNA: TGCAGCGGAACAGGGTCGGACACCGGGGAGCTGTTTTTT. Translation gives CSGTGSDTGELFF.